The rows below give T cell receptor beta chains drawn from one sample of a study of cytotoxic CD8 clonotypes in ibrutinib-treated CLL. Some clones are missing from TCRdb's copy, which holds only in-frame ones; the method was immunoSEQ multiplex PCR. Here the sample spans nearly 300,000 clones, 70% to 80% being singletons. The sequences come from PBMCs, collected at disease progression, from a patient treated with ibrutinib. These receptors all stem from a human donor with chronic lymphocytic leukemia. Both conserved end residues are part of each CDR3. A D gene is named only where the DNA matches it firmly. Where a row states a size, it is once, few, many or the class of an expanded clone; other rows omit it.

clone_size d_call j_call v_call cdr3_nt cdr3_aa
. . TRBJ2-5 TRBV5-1 TGCGCCAGCAGCTTGTTTTCGGGAAATCAAGAGACCCAGTACTTC CASSLFSGNQETQYF
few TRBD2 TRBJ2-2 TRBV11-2 TGTGCCAGCAGCACCAGACTAGCGGGGGGGTCCACCGGGGAGCTGTTTTTT CASSTRLAGGSTGELFF
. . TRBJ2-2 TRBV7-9 TGTGCCAGCATTAGGTGGCTGGGCTCGAAAACCGGGGAGCTGTTTTTT CASIRWLGSKTGELFF
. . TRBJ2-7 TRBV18 TGTGCCAGCTCACCTTCCGCGGGACCGACTCAATCCTACGAGCAGTACTTC CASSPSAGPTQSYEQYF
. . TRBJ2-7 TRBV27 TGTGCCAGCAGTTTATCGGGAAGCTCCTACGAGCAGTACTTC CASSLSGSSYEQYF
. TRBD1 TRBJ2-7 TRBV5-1 TGCGCCAGCAGCTTGTACCCCGGGACAGGATACGAGCAGTACTTC CASSLYPGTGYEQYF
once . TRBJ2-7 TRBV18 TGTGCCAGCTCCCCAAATTCGGGGGCGAAGCAGTACTTC CASSPNSGAKQYF
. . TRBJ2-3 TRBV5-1 TGCGCCAGCAGCCAGGGGACAGCGGGCGGAGATACGCAGTATTTT CASSQGTAGGDTQYF
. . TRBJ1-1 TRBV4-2 TGTGCCAGCAGAGCTGGGGGCACTGAAGCTTTCTTT CASRAGGTEAFF
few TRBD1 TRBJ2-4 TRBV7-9 TGTGCCAGCAGCTTAGCCGGGACAGGGCAAAACATTCAGTACTTC CASSLAGTGQNIQYF
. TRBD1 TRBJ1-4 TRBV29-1 TGCAGCGTTAGACAGGGGCTTAATGAAAAACTGTTTTTT CSVRQGLNEKLFF
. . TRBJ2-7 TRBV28 TGTGCCAGCAGTTTAACGGGCAAGAGCTCCTACGAGCAGTACTTC CASSLTGKSSYEQYF
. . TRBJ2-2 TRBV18 TGTGCCAGCTCACAGGGGTTGAACACCGGGGAGCTGTTTTTT CASSQGLNTGELFF
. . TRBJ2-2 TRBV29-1 TGCAGCGTTGGGTTGTATAGGGGCTCGAACACCGGGGAGCTGTTTTTT CSVGLYRGSNTGELFF
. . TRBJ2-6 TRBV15 TGTGCCACCAGCAGACTGAAGGTCCCACTTACCGGGGCCAACGTCCTGACTTTC CATSRLKVPLTGANVLTF
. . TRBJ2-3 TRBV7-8 TGTGCCAGCAGCTTAGCAGGGTACGATACGCAGTATTTT CASSLAGYDTQYF
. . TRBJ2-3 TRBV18 TGTGCCAGCTCACCAAGGGCTGGAGATACGCAGTATTTT CASSPRAGDTQYF
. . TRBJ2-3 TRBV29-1 TGCAGCGTCAAAAAGACAGGTGGGGTCACAGATACGCAGTATTTT CSVKKTGGVTDTQYF
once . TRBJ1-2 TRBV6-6 TGTGCCAGCAGTCACAGCTATGGCTACACCTTC CASSHSYGYTF
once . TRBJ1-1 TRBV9 TGTGCCAGCAGCGTCCGGGGGTACATGAACACTGAAGCTTTCTTT CASSVRGYMNTEAFF
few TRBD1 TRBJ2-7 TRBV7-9 TGTGCCAGCAGCAGACCGGGACAGGGCTACGAGCAGTACTTC CASSRPGQGYEQYF
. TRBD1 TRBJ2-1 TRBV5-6 TGTGCCAGCAGCTTGATCGGGACAGGGGACAATGAGCAGTTCTTC CASSLIGTGDNEQFF
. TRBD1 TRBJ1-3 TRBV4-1 TGCGCCAGCAGCCGGACAGGGCTCGGTGGAAACACCATATATTTT CASSRTGLGGNTIYF
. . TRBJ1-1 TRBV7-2 TGTGCCAGCAGCACCTGGGGGGGCTTGGCTTTCTTT CASSTWGGLAFF
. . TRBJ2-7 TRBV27 TGTGCCAGCAGACCAGGGGTCGCCGGCGAGCAGTACTTC CASRPGVAGEQYF
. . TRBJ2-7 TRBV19 TGTGCCAGTACTCCAAGCGTCAAGAGCTCCTACGAGCAGTACTTC CASTPSVKSSYEQYF
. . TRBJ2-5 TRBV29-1 TGCAGCGTGGATAACATGGGGAGACAAGAGACCCAGTACTTC CSVDNMGRQETQYF
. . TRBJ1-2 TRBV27 TGTGCCAGCAGTTTAGGTGTGAGCTATGGCTACACCTTC CASSLGVSYGYTF
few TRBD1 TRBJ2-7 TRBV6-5 TGTGCCAGCTTAAAACAGGGGGCCTACGAGCAGTACTTC CASLKQGAYEQYF
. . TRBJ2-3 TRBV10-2 TGCGCCAGTAACCCAACCCCAGATACGCAGTATTTT CASNPTPDTQYF
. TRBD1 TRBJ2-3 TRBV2 TGTGCCAGCAGTGCCCGGGACAGGGACCACACCTGGCAGTATTTT CASSARDRDHTWQYF
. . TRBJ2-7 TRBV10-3 TGTGCCAGCCTACTGCCGGGACTCTTCTCCTACGAGCAGTACTTC CASLLPGLFSYEQYF
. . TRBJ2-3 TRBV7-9 TGTGCCAGCAGCTTAGTGAGGGGCACAGATACGCAGTATTTT CASSLVRGTDTQYF
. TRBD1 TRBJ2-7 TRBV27 TGTGCCAGCAGTGGGACAGGGGGCAACGAGCAGTACTTC CASSGTGGNEQYF
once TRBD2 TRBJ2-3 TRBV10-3 TGTGCCATCAGTGATCTGGGGACTAGCGGGATCACAGATACGCAGTATTTT CAISDLGTSGITDTQYF
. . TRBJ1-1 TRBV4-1 TGCGCCAGCAGCCAGCCAGGTGGGCGAAACACTGAAGCTTTCTTT CASSQPGGRNTEAFF
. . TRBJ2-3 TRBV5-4 TGTGCCAGCAGCTTCGGAAGGGTCTGGGCAGATACGCAGTATTTT CASSFGRVWADTQYF
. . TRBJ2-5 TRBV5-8 TGTGCCAGCAGCTTGTTAGGGACCCAAGAGACCCAGTACTTC CASSLLGTQETQYF
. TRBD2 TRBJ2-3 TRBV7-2 TGTGCCAGCAGCTTCGGACTAGCGGGGAGCACAGATACGCAGTATTTT CASSFGLAGSTDTQYF
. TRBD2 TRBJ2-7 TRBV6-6 TGTGCCACCTACCACGGGACTATACCGCGAGGCCGGCAGTACTTC CATYHGTIPRGRQYF
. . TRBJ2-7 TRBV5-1 TGCGCCAGCAGCTTGGTGGCAGCGAGGAGCTCCTACGAGCAGTACTTC CASSLVAARSSYEQYF
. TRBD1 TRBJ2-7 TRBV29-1 TGCAGCGTCATAAACCGGGACAGCTCCTACGAGCAGTACTTC CSVINRDSSYEQYF
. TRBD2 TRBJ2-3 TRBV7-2 TGTGCCAGCAGCCCTAGCGGGGGTTCAGATACGCAGTATTTT CASSPSGGSDTQYF
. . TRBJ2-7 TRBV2 TGTGCCAGCACCCTTGGGGGCTTGCCCTACGAGCAGTACTTC CASTLGGLPYEQYF
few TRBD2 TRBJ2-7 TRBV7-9 TGTGCCAGCAGCGTAGGGGGACTAGCGGATTACGAGCAGTACTTC CASSVGGLADYEQYF
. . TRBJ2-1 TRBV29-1 TGCAGCGTTGACCCCCCCTTGCGGGGTAGCTCCTACAATGAGCAGTTCTTC CSVDPPLRGSSYNEQFF
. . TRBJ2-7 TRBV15 TGTGCCACCAGCAGAGATATCCAGGGCAGCTACGAGCAGTACTTC CATSRDIQGSYEQYF
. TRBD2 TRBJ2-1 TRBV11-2 TGTGCCAGCAGCTGGGTTAGCGGGTTATACTCCTACAATGAGCAGTTCTTC CASSWVSGLYSYNEQFF
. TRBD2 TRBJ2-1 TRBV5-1 TGCGCCAGCAGCCCCGGACTAGCGGGAGCGGGGTTCGATGAGCAGTTCTTC CASSPGLAGAGFDEQFF
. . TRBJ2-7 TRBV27 TGTGCCAGCAGTTTATCTGGACGGCCACTTAGGTACGAGCAGTACTTC CASSLSGRPLRYEQYF
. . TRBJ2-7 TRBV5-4 TGTGCCAGCAGCTCCAGGACTAGTAGGGGGAACTACGAGCAGTACTTC CASSSRTSRGNYEQYF
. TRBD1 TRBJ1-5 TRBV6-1 TGTGCCAGCAGATTACAGGGGTCCCCCAATCAGCCCCAGCATTTT CASRLQGSPNQPQHF
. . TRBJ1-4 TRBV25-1 TGTGCCAGTGGGGGAACAGGGATTTGGCCAACTAATGAAAAACTGTTTTTT CASGGTGIWPTNEKLFF
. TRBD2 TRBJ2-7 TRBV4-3 TGCGCCAGCAGCCAAAGACTAGCGGGAGCCCCGCGGGACCGCGAGCAGTACTTC CASSQRLAGAPRDREQYF
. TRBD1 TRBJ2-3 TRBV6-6 TGTGCCAGCAGTTACGGGACAGGGTCTATGGATACGCAGTATTTT CASSYGTGSMDTQYF